This TCR beta chain was obtained from a study of blood T cells in healthy people across ages. Researchers isolated at least 7 million PBMCs per sample. Germline V gives CDR1 MNHNS, CDR2 SASEGT. The CDR3 has 16 residues. Trimming removed 0 bases from V and 1 base from J, with 13 bases in between. Using a J-beta primer mix together with a sample-barcoded 5' primer, a second PCR was run for roughly 6 to 12 cycles. TCRdb processed the 5' RACE reads anew with MiXCR; each CDR3 protein has one entry. The sample includes under 1 million distinct CDR3 sequences, under 45% of them seen just once. Study results and limitations: Because donor CMV status was unknown, expanded clonotype changes were possibly confounded. Naive CD4+ cell counts and diversity both ran higher in long-lived than in aged donors.

This clonotype came up a few times. Antigen: not known. The TCR sequence derives from a man aged 55 to 70 in good health. Sequenced input: blood. J is TRBJ2-7 and V is TRBV6-1, with D possibly being TRBD1 (6 bases). As DNA, the CDR3 is TGTGCCAGCAGTGAAGCTGGGACACTCGGGTCCTACGAGCAGTACTTC. Amino acids: CASSEAGTLGSYEQYF.